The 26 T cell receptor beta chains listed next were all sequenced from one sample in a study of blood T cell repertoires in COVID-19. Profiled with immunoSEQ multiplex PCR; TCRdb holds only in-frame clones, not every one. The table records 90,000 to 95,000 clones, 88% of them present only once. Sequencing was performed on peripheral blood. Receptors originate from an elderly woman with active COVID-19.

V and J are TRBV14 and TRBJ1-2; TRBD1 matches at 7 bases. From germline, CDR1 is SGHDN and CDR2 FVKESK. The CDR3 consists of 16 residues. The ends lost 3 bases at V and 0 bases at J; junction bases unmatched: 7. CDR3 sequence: CASSQLRTGSNYGYTF. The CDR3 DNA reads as TGTGCCAGCAGCCAGCTACGGACAGGTTCTAACTATGGCTACACCTTC.

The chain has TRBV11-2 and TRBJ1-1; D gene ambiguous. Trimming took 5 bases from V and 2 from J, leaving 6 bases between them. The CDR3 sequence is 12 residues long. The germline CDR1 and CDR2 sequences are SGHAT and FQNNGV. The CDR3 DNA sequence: TGTGCCAGCAGCCTCCCTAACACTGAAGCTTTCTTT. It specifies CASSLPNTEAFF.

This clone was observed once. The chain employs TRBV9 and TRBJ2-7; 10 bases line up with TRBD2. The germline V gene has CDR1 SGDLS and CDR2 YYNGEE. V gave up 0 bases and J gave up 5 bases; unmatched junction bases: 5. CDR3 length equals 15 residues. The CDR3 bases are TGTGCCAGCAGCGTAGAAGCTAGCGGGAGCGACGAGCAGTACTTC. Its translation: CASSVEASGSDEQYF.

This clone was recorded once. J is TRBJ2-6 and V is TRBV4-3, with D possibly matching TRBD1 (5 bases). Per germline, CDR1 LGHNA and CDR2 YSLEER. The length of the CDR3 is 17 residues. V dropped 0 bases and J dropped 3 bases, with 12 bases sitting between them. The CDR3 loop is CASSQDWGGVGANVLTF. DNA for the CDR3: TGCGCCAGCAGCCAAGACTGGGGCGGAGTTGGGGCCAACGTCCTGACTTTC.

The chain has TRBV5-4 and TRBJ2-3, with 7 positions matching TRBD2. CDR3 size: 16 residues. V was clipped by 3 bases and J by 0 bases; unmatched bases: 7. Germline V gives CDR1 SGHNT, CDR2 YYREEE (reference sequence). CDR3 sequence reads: CASSSPKAGSTDTQYF. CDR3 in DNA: TGTGCCAGCAGCTCACCAAAAGCGGGAAGCACAGATACGCAGTATTTT.

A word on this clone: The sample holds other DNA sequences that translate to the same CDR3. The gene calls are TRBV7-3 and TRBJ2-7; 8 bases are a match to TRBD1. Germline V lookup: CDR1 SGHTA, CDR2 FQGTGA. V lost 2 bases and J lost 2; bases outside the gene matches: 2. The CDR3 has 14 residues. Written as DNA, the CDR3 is TGTGCCAGCAGCTTAGGGACAGGACCCTACGAGCAGTACTTC. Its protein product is CASSLGTGPYEQYF.

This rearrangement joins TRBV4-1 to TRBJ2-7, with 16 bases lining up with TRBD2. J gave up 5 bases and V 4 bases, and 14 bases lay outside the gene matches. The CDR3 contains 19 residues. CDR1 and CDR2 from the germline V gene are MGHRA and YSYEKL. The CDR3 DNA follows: TGCGCCAGCAGCCCGGCGCTCCAGGGGACTAGCGGGAGGGCCCACGAGCAGTACTTC. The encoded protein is CASSPALQGTSGRAHEQYF.

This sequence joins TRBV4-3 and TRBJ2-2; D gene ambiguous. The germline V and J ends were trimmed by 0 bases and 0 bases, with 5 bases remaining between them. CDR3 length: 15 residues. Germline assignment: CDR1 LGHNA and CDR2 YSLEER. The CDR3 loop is CASSQDATNTGELFF. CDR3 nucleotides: TGCGCCAGCAGCCAAGATGCGACGAACACCGGGGAGCTGTTTTTT.

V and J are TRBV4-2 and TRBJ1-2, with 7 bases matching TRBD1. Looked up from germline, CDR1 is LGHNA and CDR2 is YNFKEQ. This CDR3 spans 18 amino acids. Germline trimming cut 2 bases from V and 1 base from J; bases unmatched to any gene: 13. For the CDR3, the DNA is TGTGCCAGCAGCCAACCGTGGGGGACAGAAGATCTTAACTATGGCTACACCTTC. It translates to CASSQPWGTEDLNYGYTF.

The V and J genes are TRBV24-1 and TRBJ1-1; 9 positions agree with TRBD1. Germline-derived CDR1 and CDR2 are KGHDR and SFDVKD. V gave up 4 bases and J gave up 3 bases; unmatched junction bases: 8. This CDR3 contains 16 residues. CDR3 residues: CATSEYRDRVDTEAFF. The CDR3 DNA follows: TGTGCCACCAGTGAATACCGGGACAGGGTGGACACTGAAGCTTTCTTT.

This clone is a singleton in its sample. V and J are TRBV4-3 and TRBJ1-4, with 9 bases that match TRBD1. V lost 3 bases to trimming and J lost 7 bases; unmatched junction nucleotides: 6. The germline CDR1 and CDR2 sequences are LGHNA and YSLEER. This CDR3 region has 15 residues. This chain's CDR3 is CASSQDGTGTEKLFF. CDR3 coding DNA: TGCGCCAGCAGCCAGGACGGGACAGGGACTGAAAAACTGTTTTTT.

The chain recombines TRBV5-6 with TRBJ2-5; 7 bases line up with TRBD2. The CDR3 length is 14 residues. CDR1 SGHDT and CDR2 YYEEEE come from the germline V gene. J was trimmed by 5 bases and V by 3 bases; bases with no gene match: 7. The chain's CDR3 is CASSSQREGETQYF. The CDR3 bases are TGTGCCAGCAGCTCTCAGCGGGAAGGCGAGACCCAGTACTTC.

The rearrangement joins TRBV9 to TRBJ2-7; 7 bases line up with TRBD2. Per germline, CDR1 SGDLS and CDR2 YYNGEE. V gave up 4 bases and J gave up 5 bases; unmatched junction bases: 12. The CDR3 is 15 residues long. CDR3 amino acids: CASSPSEGEGDEQYF. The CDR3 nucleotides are TGTGCCAGCAGCCCCTCTGAAGGGGAGGGAGACGAGCAGTACTTC.

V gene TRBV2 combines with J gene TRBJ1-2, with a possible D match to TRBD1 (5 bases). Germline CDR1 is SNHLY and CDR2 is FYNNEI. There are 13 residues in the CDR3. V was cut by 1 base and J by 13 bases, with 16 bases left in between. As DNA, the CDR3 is TGTGCCAGCAGTGAAGTCATTTTGGGGCCTCGCACCTTC. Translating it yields CASSEVILGPRTF.

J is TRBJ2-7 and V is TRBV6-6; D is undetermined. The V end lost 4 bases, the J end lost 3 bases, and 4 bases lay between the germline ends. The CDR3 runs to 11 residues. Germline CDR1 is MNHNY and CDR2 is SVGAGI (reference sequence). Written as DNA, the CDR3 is TGTGCCAGCAGTTCCCTCTACGAGCAGTACTTC. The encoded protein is CASSSLYEQYF.

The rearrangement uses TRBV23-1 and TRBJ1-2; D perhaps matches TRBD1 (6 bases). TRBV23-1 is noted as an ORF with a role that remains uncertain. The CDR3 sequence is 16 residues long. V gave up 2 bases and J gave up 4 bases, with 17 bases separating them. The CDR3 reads CASSQLEHRAPYGYTF. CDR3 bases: TGCGCCAGCAGTCAACTAGAGCACAGGGCCCCCTATGGCTACACCTTC.

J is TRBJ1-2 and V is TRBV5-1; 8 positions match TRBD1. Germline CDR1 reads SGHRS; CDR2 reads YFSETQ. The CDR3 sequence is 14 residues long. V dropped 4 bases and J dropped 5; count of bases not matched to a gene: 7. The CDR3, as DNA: TGCGCCAGCAGCGGGCAGGGGGCGGGGTATGGCTACACCTTC. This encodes CASSGQGAGYGYTF.

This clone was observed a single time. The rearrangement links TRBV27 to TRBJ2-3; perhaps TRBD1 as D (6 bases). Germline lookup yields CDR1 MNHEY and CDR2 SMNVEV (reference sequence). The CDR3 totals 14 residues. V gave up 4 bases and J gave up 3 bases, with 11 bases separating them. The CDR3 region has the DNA TGTGCCAGCAGTTCCCCACAGGGAACAGATACGCAGTATTTT. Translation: CASSSPQGTDTQYF.

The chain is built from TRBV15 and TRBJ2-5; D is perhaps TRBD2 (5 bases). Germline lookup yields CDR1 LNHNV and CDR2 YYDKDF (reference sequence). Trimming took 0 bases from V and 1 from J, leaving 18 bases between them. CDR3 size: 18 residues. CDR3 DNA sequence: TGTGCCACCAGCAGAGATCCCGGGGTGGAATTCGGCCAAGAGACCCAGTACTTC. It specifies CATSRDPGVEFGQETQYF.

The CDR3 loop is CASSPPPGQANEKLFF. The CDR3 DNA sequence: TGTGCCAGCAGCCCTCCACCGGGACAGGCTAATGAAAAACTGTTTTTT. This chain links TRBV6-6 with TRBJ1-4; 8 nucleotides agree with TRBD1. The J segment lost 3 bases and the V segment lost 6 bases, leaving 9 bases of the junction unmatched. CDR1 is MNHNY, CDR2 SVGAGI, per germline (reference sequence). The CDR3 contains 16 residues.

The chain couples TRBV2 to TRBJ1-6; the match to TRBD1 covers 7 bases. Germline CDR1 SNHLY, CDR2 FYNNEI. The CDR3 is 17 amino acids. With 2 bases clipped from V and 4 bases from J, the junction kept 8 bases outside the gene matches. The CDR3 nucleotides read TGTGCCAGCAGTGAATCCTCGGGACAGTTATATAATTCACCCCTCCACTTT. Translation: CASSESSGQLYNSPLHF.

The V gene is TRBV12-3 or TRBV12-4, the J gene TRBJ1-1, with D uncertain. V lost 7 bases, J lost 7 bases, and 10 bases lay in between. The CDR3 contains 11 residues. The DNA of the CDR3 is TGTGCCAGCAACCCGGGGTTTGAAGCTTTCTTT. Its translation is CASNPGFEAFF.

CDR3 DNA sequence: TGCAGCGTTGACTCAGGGTATAATGAGCAGTTCTTC. Translation: CSVDSGYNEQFF. V and J are TRBV29-1 and TRBJ2-1; a possible D gene is TRBD1 (5 bases). Trimming stripped 3 bases from V and 7 bases from J, with 10 bases between. Germline V lookup: CDR1 SQVTM, CDR2 ANQGSEA. This CDR3 comprises 12 residues.

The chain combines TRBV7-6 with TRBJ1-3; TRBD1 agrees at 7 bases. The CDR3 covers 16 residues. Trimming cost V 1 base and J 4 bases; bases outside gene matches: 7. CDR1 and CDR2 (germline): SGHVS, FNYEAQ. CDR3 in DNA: TGTGCCAGCAGCTTAGATAGGGGGCGCGGAGGAAACACCATATATTTT. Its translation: CASSLDRGRGGNTIYF.

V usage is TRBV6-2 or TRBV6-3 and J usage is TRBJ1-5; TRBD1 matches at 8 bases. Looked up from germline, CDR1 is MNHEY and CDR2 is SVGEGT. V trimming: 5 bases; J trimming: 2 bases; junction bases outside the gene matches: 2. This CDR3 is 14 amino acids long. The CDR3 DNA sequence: TGTGCCAGCAGTACAGGGGGAGGCAATCAGCCCCAGCATTTT. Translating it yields CASSTGGGNQPQHF.

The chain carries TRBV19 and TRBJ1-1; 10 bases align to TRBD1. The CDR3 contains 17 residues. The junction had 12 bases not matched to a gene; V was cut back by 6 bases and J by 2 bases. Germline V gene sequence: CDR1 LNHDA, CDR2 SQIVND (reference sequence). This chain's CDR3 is CASSRQGAFPLNTEAFF. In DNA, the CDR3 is TGTGCCAGTAGCCGACAGGGGGCCTTCCCTCTCAACACTGAAGCTTTCTTT.